This TCR beta chain was identified during a study of human T cells and chemical hapten exposure. For the study at large: Minor pooled library volume differences mainly drove per-sample TCR yield variation.

In TCRdb, the RACE reads were re-called with MiXCR into one record per CDR3 protein. The data show roughly 86,000 distinct CDR3 sequences, with about 10% seen just once and around 2.3% held by the top ten. The time point is: patch test 1, 2 weeks after DPC sensitization. Treatment here: therapeutic diphenylcyclopropenone sensitization with weekly scalp DPC. Someone pulled total RNA out of unfractionated whole blood. Germline values: CDR1 MDHEN, CDR2 SYDVKM. The CDR3 has 16 amino acids. With 5 bases clipped from V and 2 bases from J, the junction kept 9 bases outside the gene matches. General study results and limits: Once DPC sensitization occurred, TCRs above 1 in 1000 frequency showed no change.

With regard to this clonotype: The antigen is undetermined.

J is TRBJ2-7 and V is TRBV28; 10 nucleotides align to TRBD2. This clonotype originated in a man aged 35-49 years with alopecia areata. Some clones in this sample may be carry-over from other donors' samples. Sequences were derived from whole blood, sampled in connection with sensitization to the hapten diphenylcyclopropenone (DPC). CDR3 amino acids: CASSGGLAGVTYEQYF. The CDR3 DNA is TGTGCCAGCAGTGGGGGGCTAGCGGGGGTTACCTACGAGCAGTACTTC.